A selection of T cell receptor beta chains follows, all from one sample in a study of control samples from healthy donors and cancer patients. TCRdb's table, derived via immunoSEQ multiplex PCR, lists solely in-frame clones and lacks some. The repertoire holds tens of thousands of clones, approximately 90% seen once, with around 15% in the top ten. Sequenced sample: blood. Source of these receptors: an older woman in good health. The CDR3 runs from the conserved cysteine through the conserved F or W. A D gene is named only where the DNA matches it firmly. Clone size, where shown, is once, few, many, or a class for clones that have expanded.

V gene: TRBV5-1; J gene: TRBJ1-6; clone size: .; D gene: .; CDR3 DNA: TGCGCCAGCAGCTTAAGTTCCCTCTCTAATTCACCCCTCCACTTT; CDR3 protein: CASSLSSLSNSPLHF
V gene: TRBV20-1; J gene: TRBJ1-2; clone size: .; D gene: .; CDR3 DNA: TGCAGTGCTACCTGGGGGGTTGGCTACACCTTC; CDR3 protein: CSATWGVGYTF
V gene: TRBV5-1; J gene: TRBJ1-1; clone size: .; D gene: TRBD1; CDR3 DNA: TGCGCCAGCAGCTTGAGAACAGGGGGGAACACTGAAGCTTTCTTT; CDR3 protein: CASSLRTGGNTEAFF
V gene: TRBV6-2/TRBV6-3; J gene: TRBJ1-5; clone size: .; D gene: TRBD1; CDR3 DNA: TGTGCCAGCAGCCCAGACAGGGGGCAGCCCCAGCATTTT; CDR3 protein: CASSPDRGQPQHF
V gene: TRBV7-9; J gene: TRBJ1-2; clone size: .; D gene: .; CDR3 DNA: TGTGCCAGCAGCTTAGAAACAGGGAGAGGCTACACCTTC; CDR3 protein: CASSLETGRGYTF
V gene: TRBV5-1; J gene: TRBJ2-5; clone size: .; D gene: .; CDR3 DNA: TGCGCCAGCAGCTTGGAGAGAAGGACCCAGTACTTC; CDR3 protein: CASSLERRTQYF
V gene: TRBV6-1; J gene: TRBJ1-3; clone size: .; D gene: .; CDR3 DNA: TGTGCCAGCAGTGACGGGACCAGAAGGGAAGTGGATTTT; CDR3 protein: CASSDGTRREVDF
V gene: TRBV5-1; J gene: TRBJ1-1; clone size: once; D gene: TRBD1; CDR3 DNA: TGCGCCAGCAGCTTGGACCCAGGGACAGGTGAAGCTTTCTTT; CDR3 protein: CASSLDPGTGEAFF
V gene: TRBV19; J gene: TRBJ2-7; clone size: .; D gene: TRBD2; CDR3 DNA: TGTGCCAGTAGTGTAGCGGGGTACGCCGAGCAGTACTTC; CDR3 protein: CASSVAGYAEQYF
V gene: TRBV9; J gene: TRBJ1-1; clone size: .; D gene: TRBD1; CDR3 DNA: TGTGCCAGCAGCGTAAGGACAGGGGGCCAAGCTTTCTTT; CDR3 protein: CASSVRTGGQAFF
V gene: TRBV30; J gene: TRBJ2-7; clone size: .; D gene: .; CDR3 DNA: TGTGCCTGGAGTACAGGGACCTACGAGCAGTACTTC; CDR3 protein: CAWSTGTYEQYF
V gene: TRBV7-9; J gene: TRBJ1-5; clone size: .; D gene: .; CDR3 DNA: TGTGCCAGCAGCTTAGCAGGGGGTAGCAATCAGCCCCAGCATTTT; CDR3 protein: CASSLAGGSNQPQHF
V gene: TRBV6-4; J gene: TRBJ2-5; clone size: .; D gene: .; CDR3 DNA: TGTGCCAGCAGTGCGAATGGGGGTACCCAAGAGACCCAGTACTTC; CDR3 protein: CASSANGGTQETQYF
V gene: TRBV3-1/TRBV3-2; J gene: TRBJ2-7; clone size: .; D gene: .; CDR3 DNA: TGTGCCAGCAGCCAAGTCTCTCCTAGACAGGCTAACTCCTACGAGCAGTACTTC; CDR3 protein: CASSQVSPRQANSYEQYF
V gene: TRBV7-9; J gene: TRBJ2-3; clone size: .; D gene: TRBD2; CDR3 DNA: TGTGCCAGCAGCCAAACCGGGACTAGCATATCCGATACGCAGTATTTT; CDR3 protein: CASSQTGTSISDTQYF
V gene: TRBV3-1/TRBV3-2; J gene: TRBJ1-6; clone size: .; D gene: .; CDR3 DNA: TGTGCCACCGGGGACGGCGGGGTAAATTCACCCCTCCACTTT; CDR3 protein: CATGDGGVNSPLHF
V gene: TRBV6-1; J gene: TRBJ2-7; clone size: .; D gene: .; CDR3 DNA: TGTGCCAGCAGTGAAGCCCTTGGGGACTCGTCCTACGAGCAGTACTTC; CDR3 protein: CASSEALGDSSYEQYF
V gene: TRBV5-4; J gene: TRBJ2-5; clone size: .; D gene: .; CDR3 DNA: TGTGCCAGCAGCTTGGAGGGATCCGCCTTGGGGACCCAGTACTTC; CDR3 protein: CASSLEGSALGTQYF
V gene: TRBV27; J gene: TRBJ1-2; clone size: .; D gene: TRBD1; CDR3 DNA: TGTGCCAGCAGTCTGACAGGGGCCTATGGCTACACCTTC; CDR3 protein: CASSLTGAYGYTF
V gene: TRBV5-8; J gene: TRBJ2-7; clone size: once; D gene: .; CDR3 DNA: TGTGCCAGCAGCTTCGCAGGCGCGAGAGAGCAGTACTTC; CDR3 protein: CASSFAGAREQYF
V gene: TRBV3-1/TRBV3-2; J gene: TRBJ2-5; clone size: .; D gene: TRBD2; CDR3 DNA: TGTGCCAGCAGCCCACCATACGGGACTAGCGGGAGCACAGAGACCCAGTACTTC; CDR3 protein: CASSPPYGTSGSTETQYF
V gene: TRBV2; J gene: TRBJ2-7; clone size: .; D gene: .; CDR3 DNA: TGTGCCAGCAGTGTAGACCTTGGATACGAGCAGTACTTC; CDR3 protein: CASSVDLGYEQYF
V gene: TRBV7-8; J gene: TRBJ1-2; clone size: .; D gene: .; CDR3 DNA: TGTGCCAGCAGCCCGACACTAAACTATGGCTACACCTTC; CDR3 protein: CASSPTLNYGYTF
V gene: TRBV5-1; J gene: TRBJ2-7; clone size: .; D gene: TRBD2; CDR3 DNA: TGCGCCAGCAGCTTGGAGAGGGGAGGGTACGAGCAGTACTTC; CDR3 protein: CASSLERGGYEQYF
V gene: TRBV7-9; J gene: TRBJ1-2; clone size: .; D gene: TRBD1; CDR3 DNA: TGTGCCAGCAGCATCCGGGACAGGGTTTGGTATGGCTACACCTTC; CDR3 protein: CASSIRDRVWYGYTF
V gene: TRBV20-1; J gene: TRBJ2-7; clone size: .; D gene: .; CDR3 DNA: TGCAGTGCTAGTATTACAGGCGGATTCTACGAGCAGTACTTC; CDR3 protein: CSASITGGFYEQYF
V gene: TRBV27; J gene: TRBJ2-5; clone size: .; D gene: .; CDR3 DNA: TGTGCCAGCGGGATGGGAGAGACCCAGTACTTC; CDR3 protein: CASGMGETQYF
V gene: TRBV2; J gene: TRBJ1-1; clone size: .; D gene: TRBD1; CDR3 DNA: TGTGCCTTACGTCCCGGGACAGGGGAAAACACTGAAGCTTTCTTT; CDR3 protein: CALRPGTGENTEAFF
V gene: TRBV4-2; J gene: TRBJ2-1; clone size: .; D gene: .; CDR3 DNA: TGTGCCAGCAGCGCCCGAGGACCCGCGAGCTCCTACAATGAGCAGTTCTTC; CDR3 protein: CASSARGPASSYNEQFF
V gene: TRBV10-3; J gene: TRBJ2-1; clone size: .; D gene: .; CDR3 DNA: TGTGCCATCAGAGTTCTGGCGGGGGCGAAGTACAATGAGCAGTTCTTC; CDR3 protein: CAIRVLAGAKYNEQFF
V gene: TRBV2; J gene: TRBJ1-1; clone size: .; D gene: .; CDR3 DNA: TGTGCCAGCCACCCTGTGGGGGAAGGCCTCACTGAAGCTTTCTTT; CDR3 protein: CASHPVGEGLTEAFF
V gene: TRBV10-2; J gene: TRBJ1-5; clone size: .; D gene: .; CDR3 DNA: TGCGCCAGCGCCCGACCTGAGGGGCCCCAGCATTTT; CDR3 protein: CASARPEGPQHF
V gene: TRBV2; J gene: TRBJ1-5; clone size: .; D gene: .; CDR3 DNA: TGTGCCAGCAGTGAGGCCCCCCGGCAATCAGCCACCCAGCATTTT; CDR3 protein: CASSEAPRQSATQHF
V gene: TRBV5-4; J gene: TRBJ2-5; clone size: .; D gene: .; CDR3 DNA: TGTGCCAGCAGCTTTCCCACACAAGAGACCCAGTACTTC; CDR3 protein: CASSFPTQETQYF
V gene: TRBV4-3; J gene: TRBJ1-1; clone size: .; D gene: .; CDR3 DNA: TGCGCCAGCAGCCAAGATATTCGCGCCTACACTGAAGCTTTCTTT; CDR3 protein: CASSQDIRAYTEAFF
V gene: TRBV3-1/TRBV3-2; J gene: TRBJ1-1; clone size: few; D gene: .; CDR3 DNA: TGTGCCAGCAGCCAAGTCGCAGGGGTGACTGAAGCTTTCTTT; CDR3 protein: CASSQVAGVTEAFF
V gene: TRBV4-3; J gene: TRBJ2-2; clone size: .; D gene: TRBD2; CDR3 DNA: TGCGCCAGCAGCCAAGTCGCTAGCGGGAGGGGAAGCACCGGGGAGCTGTTTTTT; CDR3 protein: CASSQVASGRGSTGELFF
V gene: TRBV24-1; J gene: TRBJ1-1; clone size: .; D gene: .; CDR3 DNA: TGTGCCACCAGTGATGCCCACAGAGGGGCGGACACTGAAGCTTTCTTT; CDR3 protein: CATSDAHRGADTEAFF
V gene: TRBV11-2; J gene: TRBJ2-7; clone size: .; D gene: .; CDR3 DNA: TGTGCCAGCAGCTTAGGGGGGTCTTCCTACGAGCAGTACTTC; CDR3 protein: CASSLGGSSYEQYF
V gene: TRBV3-1/TRBV3-2; J gene: TRBJ2-7; clone size: .; D gene: TRBD1; CDR3 DNA: TGTGCCAGCAGCCCCGGGACAGGTCCCTACGAGCAGTACTTC; CDR3 protein: CASSPGTGPYEQYF
V gene: TRBV7-2; J gene: TRBJ2-3; clone size: .; D gene: TRBD2; CDR3 DNA: TGTGCCAGCAGCTCCAGTCCCGGGACTAGCGGGAGATTGGATACGCAGTATTTT; CDR3 protein: CASSSSPGTSGRLDTQYF
V gene: TRBV7-8; J gene: TRBJ2-1; clone size: .; D gene: TRBD1; CDR3 DNA: TGTGCCAGCAGCGCAAGACACAGGGGGCAAAGGCATGAGCAGTTCTTC; CDR3 protein: CASSARHRGQRHEQFF
V gene: TRBV5-1; J gene: TRBJ1-2; clone size: .; D gene: .; CDR3 DNA: TGCGCCAGCAGCTTGTCACAGGAACTGTATGGCTACACCTTC; CDR3 protein: CASSLSQELYGYTF
V gene: TRBV5-1; J gene: TRBJ1-5; clone size: .; D gene: .; CDR3 DNA: TGCGCCAGCAGCTTAGCGGGGCTTAGCAATCAGCCCCAGCATTTT; CDR3 protein: CASSLAGLSNQPQHF
V gene: TRBV24-1; J gene: TRBJ2-5; clone size: .; D gene: TRBD1; CDR3 DNA: TGTGCCACCAGACAGGGGGCGGAAGAGACCCAGTACTTC; CDR3 protein: CATRQGAEETQYF